This T cell receptor beta chain was recorded in a study of T cell repertoires in cytomegalovirus infection. J was trimmed by 5 bases and V by 8 bases; bases with no gene match: 7. Looked up from germline, CDR1 is MNHEY and CDR2 is SVGAGI. CDR3 length: 13 amino acids. This clonotype has only a few counts. The target antigen is unknown. Each CDR3 protein is one row after TCRdb ran MiXCR on the reads. The sample has 200,000 to 250,000 distinct CDR3 sequences, 22% seen once. General study points: CMV carriers with the relevant HLA were identified by cumulative public TCR beta family frequency. The ex vivo response showed dominance by HLA-C-restricted CMV-specific TCR beta clonotypes.

This TCR was sampled from a human donor in good health (CMV status not recorded). Some clones in this sample may be carry-over from other donors' samples. Sequences were obtained from CD8+ T cells from PBMCs. The J gene is TRBJ2-7, the V gene TRBV6-5, with 9 bases matching TRBD1. The CDR3 reads CASCGTGCDEQYF. The CDR3 DNA follows: TGTGCCAGCTGCGGGACAGGGTGTGACGAGCAGTACTTC.